The sequence of this T cell receptor beta chain was determined in a study of cytomegalovirus exposure and HLA in healthy donors. About the study: The same platform was used for the 120 or so validation repertoires as for the 650 to 800 first-cohort repertoires, as reported in a later analysis. Findings of the study overall: Published work reported that the classifier diagnosed cytomegalovirus status with high specificity and sensitivity. It was found in a later analysis that first-cohort TCR clusters tended to co-occur in the 130 or so validation repertoires.

Trimming cost V 0 bases and J 3 bases; bases outside gene matches: 7. The CDR3 has 16 amino acids. Germline V gives CDR1 SGHRS, CDR2 YFSETQ. Profiling relied on immunoSEQ multiplex PCR, and the TCRdb table lists in-frame clones only, not all of them. Of 200,000 to 250,000 clones listed, around 80% are singletons. As to this clone: Antigen: not known.

This TCR was sampled from a woman in her 30s in good health and CMV-seropositive. The chain combines TRBV5-1 with TRBJ2-5; 8 bases are shared with TRBD1. The specimen was PBMCs. In DNA form, the CDR3 reads TGCGCCAGCAGCTTGGCCAGGGGGCCTTTGGAAGAGACCCAGTACTTC. Residues: CASSLARGPLEETQYF.